This TCR beta chain was sequenced during a study of T cells in Graves' hyperthyroidism and ophthalmopathy. Whole-study findings and limits: Most thyroid-expanded clonotypes above 0.001 were also found in blood.

With a duration under 2 months, the hyperthyroidism was newly diagnosed in patients aged 18 to 65. Not enrolled were patients with uncontrolled infection, other autoimmune disease, pregnancy or lactation. The blood sample predates any ophthalmopathy symptoms, coming from first hyperthyroidism diagnosis. Trimming took 5 bases from V and 3 from J; bases not matched to a gene: 13. CDR3 length equals 17 residues. It was RNA transcripts that yielded the amplified TCR beta CDR3 regions. An initial round of RT-PCR targeting the TCR CDR3 relied on the HTBI primer set. MiXCR, run by TCRdb on the multiplex PCR reads, gives a single entry per CDR3 protein. There are a few hundred thousand distinct CDR3 sequences in the sample; about 15% occur only once, and under 7% lies in the top ten. This clonotype was seen ten or more times. The antigen is undetermined.

J is TRBJ1-2 and V is TRBV12-3 or TRBV12-4; 9 nucleotides line up with TRBD1. The sequence was collected from a woman in her twenties or thirties with Graves' hyperthyroidism that later progressed to Graves' ophthalmopathy. The specimen sequenced was blood. The CDR3 DNA reads as TGTGCCAGCAGTACACCAACCTCGGGACAGGGATACTATGGCTACACCTTC. It encodes CASSTPTSGQGYYGYTF.